The rows below give T cell receptor beta chains drawn from one sample of a study of blood T cells in healthy people across ages. TCRdb reanalysed the 5' RACE reads using MiXCR and keeps one entry per CDR3 protein. The sample has 850,000 to 1,000,000 distinct CDR3 sequences, roughly 51% seen once. What was sequenced was blood. Receptor source: a woman aged 60-75 years in good health. The CDR3 runs from the conserved cysteine through the conserved F or W.

>TRBV6-5|TRBJ1-1
CASRALQRAEAFF
>TRBV7-8|TRBJ2-1
CASSSGLAGGLTCEQFF
>TRBV7-2|TRBJ2-7
CASSRTTGGGGAYEQYF
>TRBV6-5|TRBJ2-1
CASSRDRSTNYNEQFF
>TRBV5-1|TRBJ2-1
CASSYSGRDLAEQFF
>TRBV7-9|.
CASSLSGLELSEQYF
>TRBV12-3/TRBV12-4|TRBJ1-1
CASIYRGLNTEAFF
>TRBV10-2|TRBJ2-1
CASGERTGMENEQFF
>TRBV5-5|TRBJ2-5
CASRAGTVETQYF
>TRBV4-1|TRBJ2-1
CASSTGGAGRYNEQFF
>TRBV7-6|TRBJ1-1
CASSPGTGLAANTEAFF
>TRBV15|TRBJ1-2
CATSRDLGFGYTF
>TRBV29-1|TRBJ2-2
CSVEGQGRGELFF
>TRBV20-1|TRBJ1-5
CSALQKIFSNQPQHF
>TRBV6-2/TRBV6-3|TRBJ2-6
CASSPQGARPGANVLTF
>TRBV7-6|TRBJ2-1
CASSSREQGMNEQFF
>TRBV5-1|TRBJ2-5
CASSLVVDGTGKETQYF
>TRBV20-1|TRBJ2-3
CSAGLAGSVSRQDTQYF
>TRBV6-5|TRBJ2-1
CASSYAITWGEGSNEQFF
>TRBV3-1|TRBJ1-1
CASSQSITGGIAFF
>TRBV29-1|TRBJ2-1
CSAGRIPTYNEQFF
>TRBV24-1|TRBJ2-3
CATSYQRTDTQYF
>TRBV28|TRBJ2-7
CASSSADRDKYF
>TRBV7-2|.
CASSFRDGAWDEQYF
>TRBV29-1|TRBJ1-1
CSARRDSRLNTEAFF
>TRBV20-1|TRBJ2-7
CSASLPWPSGGYEQYF
>TRBV6-6|TRBJ2-4
CASSLRDSENIQYF
>TRBV12-3/TRBV12-4|TRBJ2-7
CASSPVRLNDEQYF
>TRBV20-1|TRBJ2-3
CSATEDGPTDTQYF
>TRBV6-5|TRBJ2-3
CASSLRQLAGYTDTQYF
>TRBV3-1|TRBJ2-4
CTSSTGQGSREQYF
>TRBV5-6|TRBJ1-5
CASSLASGVSNQPQHF
>TRBV18|TRBJ1-6
CASSPGRNNSPLHF
>TRBV27|TRBJ2-7
CASSFSGTGSYEQYF
>TRBV28|TRBJ2-5
CASQQRQETQYF
>TRBV2|.
CASSEDRDYEQYF
>TRBV28|TRBJ2-6
CASSRTRSGANVLTF
>TRBV11-3|TRBJ2-1
CASSLGGTSGGSHEQFF
>TRBV24-1|TRBJ2-2
CATSNLPRDKYTGELFF
>TRBV6-5|TRBJ1-1
CATNRDSNPGEAFF
>TRBV6-1|TRBJ2-5
CASSEQFQETQYF
>TRBV7-9|TRBJ2-1
CASNSIELAGDNEQFF
>TRBV28|TRBJ1-6
CAGRGFGTGMFTLHF
>TRBV28|TRBJ2-3
CASSSPSGVDTQYF
>TRBV2|TRBJ2-5
CASRTGTETQYF
>TRBV4-3|TRBJ2-7
CASSQDWAASYEQYF
>TRBV6-1|TRBJ2-3
CAISGRAADSTDTQYF
>TRBV14|TRBJ2-5
CASSQARGTWVEQYF
>TRBV6-2/TRBV6-3|TRBJ2-2
CASRLPLAGGYTGELFF
>TRBV7-9|TRBJ1-2
CASSLKAGDSGYTF
>TRBV7-6|TRBJ2-2
CASSLMSMRGELFF
>TRBV24-1|TRBJ2-1
CATSDPHATEQFF
>TRBV7-2|TRBJ2-1
CASGNQGTYNGQFF
>TRBV5-6|TRBJ2-5
CASSRQGKQETQYF
>TRBV5-1|TRBJ2-1
CASSLLAASSYNEQFF
>TRBV20-1|TRBJ1-5
CSAGDRDTNQPQHF
>TRBV12-3/TRBV12-4|TRBJ2-7
CASTPRPGSYEQYF
>TRBV3-1|.
CASSQTAIQYF
>TRBV9|TRBJ2-5
CASSVDVEETQYF